This T cell receptor (beta chain) was recovered during a study of shared clonotypes between healthy human individuals. The table came from immunoSEQ multiplex PCR; TCRdb's copy has only in-frame clones and leaves some out. The table has a few million clones, around 92% seen once. Concerning this clone: Its antigen is unknown.

With 3 bases clipped from V and 0 bases from J, the junction kept 4 bases outside the gene matches. The CDR3 spans 16 residues. Germline assignment: CDR1 MNHEY and CDR2 SMNVEV (reference sequence). General study results and limits: Between a handful of donors, naive CD4 clonotypes were shared at a level of about 5%. Among donors, sharing of clonotypes was expected to be affected by sequencing depth.

In the CD4+ fraction, cells were divided into CD45RA+ naive and CD45RA-negative memory subsets. The sequence came from a man aged 18 to 35 in good health. Some clones in this sample may be carry-over from other donors' samples. The sample consisted of naive CD4+ T cells from PBMCs. This sample's subset: CD45RA+ positively selected. The rearrangement uses TRBV27 and TRBJ2-3; 9 bases match TRBD1. As DNA, the CDR3 is TGTGCCAGCAGTTTCAGGGACAGGGAAAGCACAGATACGCAGTATTTT. Its translation: CASSFRDRESTDTQYF.